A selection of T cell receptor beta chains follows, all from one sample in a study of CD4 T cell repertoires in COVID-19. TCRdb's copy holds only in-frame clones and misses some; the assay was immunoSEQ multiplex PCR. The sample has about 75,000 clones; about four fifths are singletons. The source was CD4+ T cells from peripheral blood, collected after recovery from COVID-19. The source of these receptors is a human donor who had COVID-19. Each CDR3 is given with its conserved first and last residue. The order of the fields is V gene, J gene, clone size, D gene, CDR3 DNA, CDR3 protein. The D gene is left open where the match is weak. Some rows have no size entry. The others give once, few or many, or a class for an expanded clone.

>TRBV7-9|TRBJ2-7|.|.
TGTGCCAGCAGCTTAGGTGGAGGAGCCTACGAGCAGTACTTC
CASSLGGGAYEQYF
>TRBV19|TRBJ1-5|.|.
TGTGCCAGTAGGGAGACAGGACTCAATCAGCCCCAGCATTTT
CASRETGLNQPQHF
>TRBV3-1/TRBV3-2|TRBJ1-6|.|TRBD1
TGTGCCAGCAGCTCAAGACAGGGCGAAGGTTCACCCCTCCACTTT
CASSSRQGEGSPLHF
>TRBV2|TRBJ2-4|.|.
TGTGCCAGCAGTGAAATGGGGAGGGCCAAAAACATTCAGTACTTC
CASSEMGRAKNIQYF
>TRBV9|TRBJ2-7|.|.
TGTGCCAGCAGCGAACCCCCTACAGGGAAGCAGTACTTC
CASSEPPTGKQYF
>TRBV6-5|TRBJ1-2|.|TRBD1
TGTGCCAGCAGGAGGGACAGCGATTATAACTATGGCTACACCTTC
CASRRDSDYNYGYTF
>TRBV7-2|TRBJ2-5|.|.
TGTGCCAGCAGCTTATGGCAGCAAGAGACCCAGTACTTC
CASSLWQQETQYF
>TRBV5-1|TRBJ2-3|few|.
TGCGCCAGCAGCCGGGGTCCCCGGGATACGCAGTATTTT
CASSRGPRDTQYF
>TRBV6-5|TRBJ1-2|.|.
TGTGCCAGCAGGTATACGGGGACTGGCTACACCTTC
CASRYTGTGYTF
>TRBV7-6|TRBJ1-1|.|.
TGTGCCAGCAGCTTACGGCCGGACCTCGAAGCTTTCTTT
CASSLRPDLEAFF
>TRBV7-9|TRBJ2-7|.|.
TGTGCCAGCAGCCAGGGCGGATTTGCTCGCTCCTACGAGCAGTACTTC
CASSQGGFARSYEQYF
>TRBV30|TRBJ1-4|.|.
TGTGCCTGGTGTCGACAGACTAATGAAAAACTGTTTTTT
CAWCRQTNEKLFF
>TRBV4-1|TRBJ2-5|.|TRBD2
TGCGCCAGCAGCCAACGGACTAGCGGGGGGGCAGAGACCCAGTACTTC
CASSQRTSGGAETQYF
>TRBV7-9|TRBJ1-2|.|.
TGTGCCAGCAGCTTAGGAAACTATGGCTACACCTTC
CASSLGNYGYTF
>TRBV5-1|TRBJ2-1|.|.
TGCGCCAGCGGGTCGGGTTCACCAAGTGAGCAGTTCTTC
CASGSGSPSEQFF
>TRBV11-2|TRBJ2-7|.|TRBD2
TGTGCCAGCAGCTTCCGCCCCGGGACTAGCGGCTACGAGCAGTACTTC
CASSFRPGTSGYEQYF
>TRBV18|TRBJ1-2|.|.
TGTGCCAGCTCACCACCGTCCAGGAACTATGGCTACACCTTC
CASSPPSRNYGYTF
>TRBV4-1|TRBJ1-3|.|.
TGCGCCAGCAGCCAAAGCGGGGGCTCCTGGGGCACCATATATTTT
CASSQSGGSWGTIYF
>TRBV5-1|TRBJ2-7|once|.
TGCGCCAGCAGTAACGAAGGGAACTACGAGCAGTACTTC
CASSNEGNYEQYF
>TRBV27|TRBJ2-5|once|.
TGTGCCAGCAGTTCACAGTACTTC
CASSSQYF
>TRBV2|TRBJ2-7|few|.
TGTGCCAGCGCGAGGATCTACGAGCAGTACTTC
CASARIYEQYF
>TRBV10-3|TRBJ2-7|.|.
TGTGCCATCAGTGAGACAGCCTCCTACGAGCAGTACTTC
CAISETASYEQYF
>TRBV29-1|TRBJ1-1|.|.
TGCAGCGTTATGGAGGGGGGAGCTTTCTTT
CSVMEGGAFF
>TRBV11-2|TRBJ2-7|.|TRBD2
TGTGCCAGCAGCTATACTAGCGGGCCCTACGAGCAGTACTTC
CASSYTSGPYEQYF
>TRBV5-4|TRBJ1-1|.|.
TGTGCCAGCAGCATATCAGGGGCAGTGAACACTGAAGCTTTCTTT
CASSISGAVNTEAFF
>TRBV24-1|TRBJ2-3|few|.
TGTGCCACCAGTGATTTTGGGGCCCCGGGGACAGATACGCAGTATTTT
CATSDFGAPGTDTQYF
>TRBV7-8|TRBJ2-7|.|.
TGTGCCAGCAGCTTAGAGGGTGCACTTACGACCTACGAGCAGTACTTC
CASSLEGALTTYEQYF
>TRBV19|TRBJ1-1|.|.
TGTGCCAGTAGTATTCACGGACAGGAAGCTTTCTTT
CASSIHGQEAFF
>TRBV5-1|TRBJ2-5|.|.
TGCGCCAGCAGCTTGGAGGTGGCAGGGACCCAGTACTTC
CASSLEVAGTQYF
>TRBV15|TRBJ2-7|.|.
TGTGCCACCAGCATGAGCTACTACGAGCAGTACTTC
CATSMSYYEQYF
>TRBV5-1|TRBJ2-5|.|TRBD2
TGCGCCAGCCAAAGAGGGACTAGCGGGGCAGAGACCCAGTACTTC
CASQRGTSGAETQYF
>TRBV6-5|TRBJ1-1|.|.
TGTGCCAGCAGTTACTTTCCCCCCCCGAACACTGAAGCTTTCTTT
CASSYFPPPNTEAFF
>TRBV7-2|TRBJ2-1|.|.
TGTGCCAGCAGCCCCGGACGGCTTGGCAATGAGCAGTTCTTC
CASSPGRLGNEQFF